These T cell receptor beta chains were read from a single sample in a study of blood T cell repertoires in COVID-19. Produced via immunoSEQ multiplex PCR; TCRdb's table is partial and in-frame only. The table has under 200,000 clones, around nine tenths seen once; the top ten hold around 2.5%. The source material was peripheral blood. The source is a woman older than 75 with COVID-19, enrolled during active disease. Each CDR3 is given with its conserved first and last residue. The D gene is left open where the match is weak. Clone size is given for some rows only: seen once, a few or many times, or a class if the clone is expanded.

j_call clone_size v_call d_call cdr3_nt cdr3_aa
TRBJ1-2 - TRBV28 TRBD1 TGTGCCAGCCATCGGGACAGGGGGAACTATGGCTACACCTTC CASHRDRGNYGYTF
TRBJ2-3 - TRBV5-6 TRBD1 TGTGCCAGCAGCTTAGGGGACAGGGGGGAGGTCGCAGATACGCAGTATTTT CASSLGDRGEVADTQYF
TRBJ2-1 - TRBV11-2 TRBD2 TGTGCCAGCAGCCGTACTAGCGCCCTCGGTGGGGAGCAGTTCTTC CASSRTSALGGEQFF
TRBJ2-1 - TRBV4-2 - TGTGCCAGCAGACCTACAGGGACAGCGGGCAGTGAGCAGTTCTTC CASRPTGTAGSEQFF
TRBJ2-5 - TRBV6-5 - TGTGCCAGCACCCTGGACTCTCCGGAGACCCAGTACTTC CASTLDSPETQYF
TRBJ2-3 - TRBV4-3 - TGCGCCAGCAGCCAAGGTGCGGGCACAGATACGCAGTATTTT CASSQGAGTDTQYF
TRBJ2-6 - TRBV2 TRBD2 TGTGCCAGCAGTGTTCTAGCGGTCAACGTCCTGACTTTC CASSVLAVNVLTF
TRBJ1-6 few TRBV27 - TGTGCCAGCAGTTTATCGGGGCAGGTAGCCTCACCCCTCCACTTT CASSLSGQVASPLHF
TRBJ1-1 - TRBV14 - TGTGCCAGCAGCCCATCCACCGGTGTGAACACTGAAGCTTTCTTT CASSPSTGVNTEAFF
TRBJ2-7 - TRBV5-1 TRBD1 TGCGCCAGCAGCGCCCTGACAGGGGCCGAGCAGTACTTC CASSALTGAEQYF